This record covers a single TCR beta chain. Authors' data handling: Estimated nucleated cell counts came from reference gene primer amplification. The assay was immunoSEQ multiplex PCR, and TCRdb's table has in-frame clones only and misses some. V, J and clone size were drawn from that table, and D and trimming were deduced from the DNA. The repertoire includes approximately 220,000 clones, roughly four fifths of them detected once, and 4% to 5% sits in the top ten. The data are from a study of blood T cell repertoires in COVID-19. Study-wide context: Samples representing acute and convalescent COVID-19 were sourced from the United States, Italy and Spain. In each case, the material was cDNA or gDNA derived from T cells, B-cell-depleted T cells, or PBMCs.

The germline gives CDR1 DFQATT, CDR2 SNEGSKA (reference sequence). CDR3 length equals 16 residues. The trim removed 3 bases at V and 6 bases at J, leaving 9 bases unmatched. This clonotype was obtained from a woman in her 70s with acute or convalescent COVID-19. Sequencing was carried out using peripheral blood. The gene calls are TRBV20-1 and TRBJ2-1; TRBD2 matches at 12 bases. The CDR3 protein is CSASPTSGGFGNEQFF. CDR3 DNA sequence: TGCAGTGCTAGTCCCACTAGCGGGGGGTTCGGCAATGAGCAGTTCTTC.